The subject of this entry is one TCR beta chain. As yet, its antigen is unknown. The CDR3 totals 17 residues. Trimming stripped 5 bases from V and 6 bases from J, with 23 bases between. Germline V gene sequence: CDR1 SGHTA, CDR2 FQGNSA. Assay used: immunoSEQ multiplex PCR; TCRdb lists only in-frame clones, some missing. The repertoire consists of around 340,000 clones, with 86% occurring once and the leading ten covering over 8.5%. This specimen belongs to a study of Ad26.COV2.S vaccination and SARS-CoV-2 variants. Noted treatment: some 20 received Ad26.COV2.S at low or high dose, single or two shots; roughly five received placebo; per-sample allocation not given. Collection of the samples took place on day 63 after the first injection of vaccine or placebo. Donor was an adult aged 18-55 years in Boston. General study points: After vaccination, reports described spike-specific CD8+ and CD4+ T cell responses as showing substantial breadth.

This receptor was identified in a person between 18 and 65 years old who received the Ad26.COV2.S COVID-19 vaccine or a placebo. The chain joins TRBV7-2 to TRBJ2-1; the D gene is possibly TRBD2 (6 bases). The sample consisted of peripheral blood, taken in a trial of Ad26.COV2.S vaccine versus placebo. The CDR3 DNA reads as TGTGCCAGCAGCCCCCTGGGAGGCGGGTCCGCCTTCAATGAGCAGTTCTTC. Translating gives CASSPLGGGSAFNEQFF.